This T cell receptor beta chain appears in the sequencing data of a study of blood T cell repertoires in COVID-19. Study context: The origin of the acute and convalescent COVID-19 samples was the United States, Italy and Spain. The analysed material was cDNA or gDNA that came from T cells, B-cell-depleted T cells, or PBMCs.

CDR1 and CDR2 (germline): MNHNS, SASEGT. V lost 4 bases and J lost 0; bases outside the gene matches: 7. This CDR3 contains 18 residues. Per the original data handling: Estimation of nucleated cell counts relied on the amplification of reference gene primers. The assay was immunoSEQ multiplex PCR, and TCRdb's table has in-frame clones only and misses some. The D gene and trimming were derived from the DNA, and the V and J assignments and clone size from that table. The data hold 85,000 to 95,000 clones, with more than 70% observed a single time. Sequencing used peripheral blood. The chain links TRBV6-1 to TRBJ2-3; the match to TRBD2 covers 13 bases. The source is a human donor with acute or convalescent COVID-19. The donor label of this sample is uncertain. For the CDR3, the DNA is TGTGCCAGCAGTGGCGGGACTAGCGGGGCCCTTAGCACAGATACGCAGTATTTT. Translation gives CASSGGTSGALSTDTQYF.